The clone carrying this T cell receptor beta chain was detected only a few times. This sample stems from a study of blood T cell repertoires in COVID-19. As for the study in general: Collection of acute and convalescent COVID-19 samples took place in the United States, Italy and Spain.

Germline assignment: CDR1 KGHDR and CDR2 SFDVKD. This CDR3 has 14 amino acids. V lost 4 bases to trimming and J lost 4 bases, with 11 bases between them. TCRdb's copy holds only in-frame clones and misses some; the assay was immunoSEQ multiplex PCR. The data hold about 340,000 clones, with around nine tenths observed a single time. Material: peripheral blood. The sequence came from a woman aged 55 to 70 with COVID-19, enrolled during active disease. The V gene is TRBV24-1, the J gene TRBJ2-3; D possibly corresponds to TRBD1 (5 bases). The CDR3 loop is CATSEPGFSDTQYF. Here the CDR3 DNA reads TGTGCCACCAGTGAACCAGGGTTCTCAGATACGCAGTATTTT.